This T cell receptor (beta chain) was obtained from a study of T cell responses to AZD1222 COVID-19 vaccine. Turning to this clone: The target antigen is unknown.

Repertoires were generated with immunoSEQ multiplex PCR, while TCRdb's copy carries only in-frame clones and drops some. The data hold about 120,000 clones, with roughly 92% observed a single time. Overall study findings and caveats: Receipt of two AZD1222 doses was followed by a rise in Spike-specific TCR breadth and depth.

The sample consisted of peripheral blood, taken on day 0 of AZD1222 vaccination. The receptor comes from an adult in good health.

CDR3 protein: CASSPMDREYTF. In DNA form, the CDR3 reads TGTGCCAGCAGTCCTATGGACAGGGAATACACCTTC. The chain links TRBV12-3 or TRBV12-4 to TRBJ1-2, with 8 bases that match TRBD1. V lost 5 bases, J lost 11 bases, and 7 bases stayed unmatched. This CDR3 region has 12 residues.